The subject of this entry is one T cell receptor beta chain. Trimming removed 5 bases from V and 6 bases from J, with 17 bases in between. The CDR3 spans 14 residues. Germline V gives CDR1 SGHRS, CDR2 YFSETQ. Authors' processing steps: How many nucleated cells were present was estimated from reference gene primer amplification. Sequencing was performed with immunoSEQ multiplex PCR; in TCRdb, only in-frame clones are kept and a portion is missing. The V and J calls and clone size come from that table; D and trimming were worked out from the DNA. Among 120,000 to 150,000 clones listed, more than 70% were seen once. These data come from a study of blood T cell repertoires in COVID-19. As for the study in general: Samples taken during acute and convalescent COVID-19 were collected in the United States, Italy and Spain. The analysed material was cDNA or gDNA that came from T cells, B-cell-depleted T cells, or PBMCs.

The receptor was isolated from a human donor in a cohort sampled during active COVID-19. Sequencing was carried out using peripheral blood. This chain links TRBV5-1 with TRBJ1-1; a weak D match, TRBD1 (6 bases). The DNA for the CDR3 is TGCGCCAGCAGTCTTGCACGCGCAGGGGCTGAAGCTTTCTTT. As protein: CASSLARAGAEAFF.